This T cell receptor beta chain comes out of a study of shared clonotypes between healthy human individuals. The CDR3 sequence is 13 residues long. The germline gives CDR1 KGHSH, CDR2 LQKENI. Trimming cost V 6 bases and J 7 bases; bases outside gene matches: 6. Sequencing used immunoSEQ multiplex PCR; TCRdb keeps in-frame clones, though not all of them. The sample includes under 1,100,000 clones, more than 65% of them seen just once. The study drew all its donors from Caucasian adults living in Nashville, Tennessee. Regarding the study as a whole: The generation probabilities recorded for non-shared clonotypes fell below those of clonotypes shared by all four donors. Blood was the only sampled material, and tissue repertoires likely differ.

About this clone: Its specificity is not known.

This chain joins TRBV18 and TRBJ1-5, with TRBD1 identical over 7 bases. The TCR was taken from a man aged 18 to 35 in good health. The sequenced material came from memory CD4+ T cells sorted from blood. As for subset: CD45RA-negative fraction. DNA for the CDR3: TGTGCCAGCTCTGAGGGGGCGCGGCAGCCCCAGCATTTT. As protein: CASSEGARQPQHF.